This paragraph covers one T cell receptor (beta chain) sequence. The data derive from a study of blood T cell repertoires in COVID-19. This table comes from immunoSEQ multiplex PCR, and its TCRdb copy is limited to in-frame clones, with some not included. The sample carries 300,000 to 500,000 clones, around nine tenths recorded once. This CDR3 has 15 residues. Germline V gene data show CDR1 as SGHTA and CDR2 as FQGNSA. Trimming stripped 5 bases from V and 4 bases from J, with 17 bases between. The genes are TRBV7-2 and TRBJ2-5; D is uncertain. The origin of this receptor is a woman aged 25 to 45 with acute COVID-19. Sequencing used PBMCs or T cells enriched from blood (not recorded which). The CDR3 reads CASSLPMVPLETQYF. The CDR3 coding sequence is TGTGCCAGCAGCCTACCCATGGTCCCCTTAGAGACCCAGTACTTC.